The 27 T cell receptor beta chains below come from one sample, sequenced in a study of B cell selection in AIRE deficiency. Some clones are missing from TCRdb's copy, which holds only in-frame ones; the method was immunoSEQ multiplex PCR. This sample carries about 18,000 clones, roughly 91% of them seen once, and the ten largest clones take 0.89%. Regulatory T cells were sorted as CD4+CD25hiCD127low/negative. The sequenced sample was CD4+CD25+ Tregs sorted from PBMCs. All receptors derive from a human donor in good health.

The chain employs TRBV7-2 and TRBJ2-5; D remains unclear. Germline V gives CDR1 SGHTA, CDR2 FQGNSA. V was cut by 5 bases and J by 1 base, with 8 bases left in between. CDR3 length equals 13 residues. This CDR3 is CASSVGIQETQYF. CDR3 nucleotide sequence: TGTGCCAGCAGCGTAGGGATCCAAGAGACCCAGTACTTC.

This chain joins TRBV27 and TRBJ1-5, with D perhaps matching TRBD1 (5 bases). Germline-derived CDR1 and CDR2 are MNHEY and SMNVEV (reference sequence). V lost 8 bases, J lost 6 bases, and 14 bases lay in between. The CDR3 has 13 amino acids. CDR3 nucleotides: TGTGCCAGCGCCGGGACTGGCGGTCAGCCCCAGCATTTT. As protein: CASAGTGGQPQHF.

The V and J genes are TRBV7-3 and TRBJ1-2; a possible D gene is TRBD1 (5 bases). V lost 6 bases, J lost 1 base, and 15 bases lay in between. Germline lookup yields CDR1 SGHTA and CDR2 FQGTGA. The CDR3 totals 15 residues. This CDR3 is CASSPMGGSNYGYTF. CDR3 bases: TGTGCCAGCAGTCCTATGGGGGGAAGTAACTATGGCTACACCTTC.

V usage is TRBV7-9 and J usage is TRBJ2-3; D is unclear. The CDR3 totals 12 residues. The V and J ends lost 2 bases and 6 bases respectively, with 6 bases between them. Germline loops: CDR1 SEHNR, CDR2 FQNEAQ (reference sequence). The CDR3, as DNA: TGTGCCAGCAGCTTAAAGAGGGATACGCAGTATTTT. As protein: CASSLKRDTQYF.

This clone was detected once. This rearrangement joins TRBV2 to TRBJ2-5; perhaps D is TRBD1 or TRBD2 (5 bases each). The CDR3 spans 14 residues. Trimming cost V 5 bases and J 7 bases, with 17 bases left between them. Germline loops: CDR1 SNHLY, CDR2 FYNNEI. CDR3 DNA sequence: TGTGCCAGCAGTCTAGGGACCTCAACCGGGACCCAGTACTTC. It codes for CASSLGTSTGTQYF.

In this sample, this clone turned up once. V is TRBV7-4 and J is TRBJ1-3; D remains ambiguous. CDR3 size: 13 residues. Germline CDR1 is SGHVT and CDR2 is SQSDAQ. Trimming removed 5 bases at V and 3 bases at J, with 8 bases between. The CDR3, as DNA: TGTGCCAGCAGCCCCTCCTTTGGAAACACCATATATTTT. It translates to CASSPSFGNTIYF.

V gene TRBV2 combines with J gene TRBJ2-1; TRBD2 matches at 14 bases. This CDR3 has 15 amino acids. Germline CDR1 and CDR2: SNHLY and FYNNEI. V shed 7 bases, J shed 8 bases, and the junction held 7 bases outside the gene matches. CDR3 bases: TGTGCCAGCAAGAGACTAGCGGGAGGGCCCGATGAGCAGTTCTTC. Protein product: CASKRLAGGPDEQFF.

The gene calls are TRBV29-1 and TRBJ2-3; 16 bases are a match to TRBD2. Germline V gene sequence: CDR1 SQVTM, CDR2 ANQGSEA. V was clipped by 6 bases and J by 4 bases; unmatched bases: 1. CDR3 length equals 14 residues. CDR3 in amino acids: CSVGTSGRADTQYF. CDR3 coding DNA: TGCAGCGTGGGGACTAGCGGGAGGGCAGATACGCAGTATTTT.

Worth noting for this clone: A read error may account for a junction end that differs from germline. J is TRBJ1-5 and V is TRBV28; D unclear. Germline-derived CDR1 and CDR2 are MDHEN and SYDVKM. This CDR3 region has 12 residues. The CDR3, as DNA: TGTGCCAGCAGTTTAGGGCCCCAGCCTCAGCATTTT. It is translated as CASSLGPQPQHF.

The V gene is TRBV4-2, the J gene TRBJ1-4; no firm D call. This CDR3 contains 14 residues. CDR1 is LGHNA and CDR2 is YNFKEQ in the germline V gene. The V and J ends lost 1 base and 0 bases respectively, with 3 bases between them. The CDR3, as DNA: TGTGCCAGCAGCCAAGGGTCAACTAATGAAAAACTGTTTTTT. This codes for CASSQGSTNEKLFF.

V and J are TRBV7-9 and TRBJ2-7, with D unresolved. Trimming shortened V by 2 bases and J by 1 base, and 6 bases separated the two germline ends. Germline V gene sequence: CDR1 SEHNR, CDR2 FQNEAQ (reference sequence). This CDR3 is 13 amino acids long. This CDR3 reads CASSLQVSYEQYF. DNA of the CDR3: TGTGCCAGCAGCTTACAGGTATCCTACGAGCAGTACTTC.

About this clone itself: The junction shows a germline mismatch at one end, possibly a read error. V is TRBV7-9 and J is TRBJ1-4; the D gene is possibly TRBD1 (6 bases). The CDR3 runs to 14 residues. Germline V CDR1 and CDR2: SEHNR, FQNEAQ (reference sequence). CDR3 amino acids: CASSERGAREKLLF. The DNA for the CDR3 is TGTGCCAGCAGCGAAAGGGGGGCGCGGGAAAAACTGCTTTTT.

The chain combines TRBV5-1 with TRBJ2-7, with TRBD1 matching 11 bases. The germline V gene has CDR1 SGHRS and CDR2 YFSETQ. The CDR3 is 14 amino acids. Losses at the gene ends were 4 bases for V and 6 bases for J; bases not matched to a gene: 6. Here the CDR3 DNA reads TGCGCCAGCAGCAAAACCGGGACAGGGGGCGAGCAGTACTTC. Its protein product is CASSKTGTGGEQYF.

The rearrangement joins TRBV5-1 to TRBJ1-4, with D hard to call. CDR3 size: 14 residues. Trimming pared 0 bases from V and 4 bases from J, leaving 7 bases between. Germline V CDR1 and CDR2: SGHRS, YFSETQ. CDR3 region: CASSLGGSNEKLFF. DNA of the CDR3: TGCGCCAGCAGCTTGGGGGGAAGTAATGAAAAACTGTTTTTT. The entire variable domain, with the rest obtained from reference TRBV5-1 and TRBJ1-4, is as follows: KAGVTQTPRYLIKTRGQQVTLSCSPISGHRSVSWYQQTPGQGLQFLFEYFSETQRNKGNFPGRFSGRQFSNSRSEMNVSTLELGDSALYLCASSLGGSNEKLFFGSGTQLSVL.

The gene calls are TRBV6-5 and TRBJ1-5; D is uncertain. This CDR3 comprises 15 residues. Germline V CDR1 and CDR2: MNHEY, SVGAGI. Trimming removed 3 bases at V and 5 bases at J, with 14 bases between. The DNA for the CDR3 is TGTGCCAGCAGTTATTCCCAACATGGCGATCAGCCCCAGCATTTT. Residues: CASSYSQHGDQPQHF.

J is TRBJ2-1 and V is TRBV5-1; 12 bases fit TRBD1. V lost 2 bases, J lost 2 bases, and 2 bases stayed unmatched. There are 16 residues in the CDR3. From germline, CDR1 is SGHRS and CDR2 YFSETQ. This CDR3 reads CASSFGDRGPYNEQFF. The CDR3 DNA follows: TGCGCCAGCAGCTTTGGGGACAGGGGGCCCTACAATGAGCAGTTCTTC.

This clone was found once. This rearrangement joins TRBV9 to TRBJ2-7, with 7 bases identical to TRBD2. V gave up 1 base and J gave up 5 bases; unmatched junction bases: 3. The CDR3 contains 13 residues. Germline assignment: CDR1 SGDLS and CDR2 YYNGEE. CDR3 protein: CASSVRSGHEQYF. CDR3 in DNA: TGTGCCAGCAGCGTACGTAGCGGGCACGAGCAGTACTTC.

For the CDR3, the DNA is TGTGCCAGCTCACCAGTCCCCGAGGGCGCGAGTGGCTACACCTTC. Translated, it gives CASSPVPEGASGYTF. The gene calls are TRBV18 and TRBJ1-2; D gene ambiguous. V lost 2 bases and J lost 7, with 17 bases in between. The CDR3 loop spans 15 amino acids. Germline V gives CDR1 KGHSH, CDR2 LQKENI.

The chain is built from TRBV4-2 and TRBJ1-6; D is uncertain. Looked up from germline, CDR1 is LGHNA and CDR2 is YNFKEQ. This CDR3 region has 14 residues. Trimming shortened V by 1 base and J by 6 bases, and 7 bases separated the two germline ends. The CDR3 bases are TGTGCCAGCAGCCAAGGAGTGTTTAATTCACCCCTCCACTTT. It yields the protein CASSQGVFNSPLHF.

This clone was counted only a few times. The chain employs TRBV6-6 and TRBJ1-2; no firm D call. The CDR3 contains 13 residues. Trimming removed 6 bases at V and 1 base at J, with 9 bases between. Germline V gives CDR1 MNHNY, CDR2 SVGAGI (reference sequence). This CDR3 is CASSQPNNYGYTF. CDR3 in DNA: TGTGCCAGCAGCCAACCAAATAACTATGGCTACACCTTC.

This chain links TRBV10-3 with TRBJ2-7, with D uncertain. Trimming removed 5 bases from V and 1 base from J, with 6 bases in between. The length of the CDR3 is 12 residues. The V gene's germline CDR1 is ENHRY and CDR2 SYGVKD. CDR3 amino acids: CAISRASYEQYF. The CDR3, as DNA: TGTGCCATCAGTCGCGCGTCCTACGAGCAGTACTTC.

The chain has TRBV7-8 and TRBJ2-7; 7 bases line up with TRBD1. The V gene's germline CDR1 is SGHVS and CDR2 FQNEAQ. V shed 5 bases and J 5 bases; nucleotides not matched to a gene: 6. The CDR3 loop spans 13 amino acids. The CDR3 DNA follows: TGTGCCAGCAGCGCCGACAGGGACCACGAGCAGTACTTC. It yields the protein CASSADRDHEQYF.

As DNA, the CDR3 is TGTGCCTGGACAGCCTCTGGGGCCAACGTCCTGACTTTC. It encodes CAWTASGANVLTF. V is TRBV30 and J is TRBJ2-6; the D is unclear. The CDR3 has 13 amino acids. The ends were cut back, 4 bases at V and 0 bases at J, with 4 bases in the middle. The V gene's germline CDR1 is GTSNPN and CDR2 SVGIG (reference sequence).

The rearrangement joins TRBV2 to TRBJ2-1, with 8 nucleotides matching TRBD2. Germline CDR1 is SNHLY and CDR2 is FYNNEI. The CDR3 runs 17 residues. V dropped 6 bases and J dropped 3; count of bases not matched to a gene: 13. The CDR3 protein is CASSAPTGLVGYNEQFF. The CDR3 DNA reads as TGTGCCAGCAGCGCCCCGACGGGACTAGTCGGCTACAATGAGCAGTTCTTC.

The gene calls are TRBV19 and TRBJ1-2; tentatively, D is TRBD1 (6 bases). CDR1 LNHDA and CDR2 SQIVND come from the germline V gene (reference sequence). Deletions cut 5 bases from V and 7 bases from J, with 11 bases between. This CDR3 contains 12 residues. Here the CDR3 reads CASSQTGVGYTF. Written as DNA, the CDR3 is TGTGCCAGTAGTCAGACAGGCGTTGGCTACACCTTC.

CDR3 amino acids: CASSQTGVRNTEAFF. The CDR3 bases are TGTGCCAGCAGTCAGACAGGGGTGCGCAACACTGAAGCTTTCTTT. This chain links TRBV28 with TRBJ1-1; 8 nucleotides match TRBD1. Germline V gene data show CDR1 as MDHEN and CDR2 as SYDVKM. The CDR3 covers 15 residues. V dropped 5 bases and J dropped 2; count of bases not matched to a gene: 7.

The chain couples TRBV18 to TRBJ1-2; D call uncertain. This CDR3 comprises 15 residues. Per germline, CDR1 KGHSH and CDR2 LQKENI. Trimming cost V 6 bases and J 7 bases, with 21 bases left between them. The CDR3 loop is CASSQSLGVPVGYTF. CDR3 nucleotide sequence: TGTGCCAGCTCCCAGAGCCTTGGGGTTCCGGTTGGCTACACCTTC.